What follows describes a single T cell receptor beta chain. This CDR3 is 14 amino acids long. The V end lost 3 bases, the J end lost 3 bases, and 12 bases lay between the germline ends. Germline CDR1 reads KGHSH; CDR2 reads LQKENI. The sequenced template was RNA, covering the TCR beta CDR3 region. RT-PCR with HTBI primers came first, then second-round multiplex PCR. MiXCR, applied by TCRdb to the multiplex PCR reads, yields one record per CDR3 protein. This table holds 580,000 or so distinct CDR3 sequences, under 45% found once. This entry comes from a study of Graves' ophthalmopathy and Graves' hyperthyroidism.

This TCR was recovered from an adult man with Graves' hyperthyroidism. The sequencing sample was made of peripheral blood or thyroid tissue (not recorded which). The chain couples TRBV18 to TRBJ2-7; D remains unclear. CDR3 nucleotide sequence: TGTGCCAGCTCACCCAGTCAAAAGGGCTACGAGCAGTACTTC. It encodes CASSPSQKGYEQYF.